This TCR beta chain stems from a study of neoadjuvant nivolumab and ipilimumab in lung cancer. Looking at the study overall: Patients got nivolumab 3 mg/kg on days 1, 15 and 29; combination added ipilimumab 1 mg/kg day 1.

About this clone: What it binds is not known.

TCRdb's copy holds only in-frame clones and misses some; the assay was immunoSEQ multiplex PCR. This sample has some 9,700 clones; around 77% occur once, and the top ten carry 6.5% to 8.5%. Findings and caveats of the study: From pretherapy to surgery, tumor richness and clonality rose with dual therapy. Blood richness before therapy tracked richness in tumors resected after neoadjuvant therapy.

The sequences come from tumor tissue, collected after neoadjuvant nivolumab, alone or with ipilimumab, at or shortly before surgery. This sequence was found in an adult with non-small cell lung cancer. Some clones in this sample may be carry-over from other donors' samples.

The CDR3 DNA is TGTGCCAGCAGTTTAACAGGGAACACTGAAGCTTTCTTT. The encoded protein is CASSLTGNTEAFF. The genes are TRBV6-5 and TRBJ1-1; tentatively, D is TRBD1 (5 bases). The CDR3 is made up of 13 amino acids. The V gene's germline CDR1 is MNHEY and CDR2 SVGAGI. Trimming stripped 4 bases from V and 1 base from J, with 7 bases between.